This TCR beta chain was recovered during a study of T-cell reconstitution after alpha-beta-depleted transplantation in children. Regarding the study as a whole: Surviving recipient cells, namely T cells and thymic progenitors, were the source of high day-60 TCRbeta diversity in some patients. Reported findings indicate that, about two months after transplant, alpha-beta T cells came from several hundred expanded clones, which were derived from non-depleted graft cells. Newly made T cells mostly supplied T-cell counts and diversity one year after transplant.

Researchers prepared the TCRbeta library using unique molecular identifiers, the study reports. One entry per CDR3 protein, called by TCRdb with MiXCR from the PCR reads. The table records around 240,000 distinct CDR3 sequences, 6.5% to 10% of them present only once. This clonotype has a count of ten or more. Its cognate antigen is unknown. The CDR3 length is 14 residues. With 1 base clipped from V and 5 bases from J, the junction kept 3 bases outside the gene matches. CDR1 and CDR2 (germline): LGHDT, YNNKEL (reference sequence). The sample here was PBMCs, mostly from graft donor cells, taken 180 days after TCRalphabeta/CD19-depleted stem cell transplant. This TCR was sampled from a male patient aged 5 to 17 who had a stem cell transplant for acute lymphoblastic leukemia, so the T cells may come from the graft donor. The chain joins TRBV3-1 to TRBJ2-7, with TRBD2 matching 9 bases. In nucleotides, the CDR3 is TGTGCCAGCAGCCAAGTGGCGGGAGGGAACGAGCAGTACTTC. Translation: CASSQVAGGNEQYF.